The 21 T cell receptor beta chains below all came from one sample that was sequenced in a study of blood T cell repertoires in COVID-19. Produced via immunoSEQ multiplex PCR; TCRdb's table is partial and in-frame only. The sample has hundreds of thousands of clones; around 79% are singletons. Material for sequencing was peripheral blood. The receptor set was obtained from a woman of 80 years or more with acute or convalescent COVID-19.

The chain carries TRBV2 and TRBJ1-6, with D possibly TRBD1 on 6 matching bases. CDR3 length: 15 residues. From germline, CDR1 is SNHLY and CDR2 FYNNEI. V lost 7 bases to trimming and J lost 7 bases, with 17 bases between them. CDR3 loop: CASKPTTGINSPLHF. CDR3 sequence (DNA): TGTGCCAGCAAGCCAACAACAGGGATAAATTCACCCCTCCACTTT.

V usage is TRBV11-3 and J usage is TRBJ2-7, with D perhaps matching TRBD1 (5 bases). Germline assignment: CDR1 SGHNT and CDR2 YENEEA. The CDR3 totals 13 residues. The ends were cut back, 1 base at V and 3 bases at J, with 7 bases in the middle. The CDR3 DNA follows: TGTGCCAGCAGCTTAGGACAGAACTACGAGCAGTACTTC. This gives the protein CASSLGQNYEQYF.

The genes are TRBV3-1 (or the pseudogene TRBV3-2) and TRBJ1-1; tentative D call: TRBD1 (5 bases). V was shortened by 3 bases and J by 0 bases, with 11 bases between the two germline ends. The V gene's germline CDR1 is LGHDT and CDR2 YNNKEL (reference sequence). This CDR3 has 15 residues. Here the CDR3 reads CASSHRAHVNTEAFF. In DNA form, the CDR3 reads TGTGCCAGCAGCCACAGGGCGCATGTGAACACTGAAGCTTTCTTT.

The chain couples TRBV5-1 to TRBJ2-5, with 8 bases lining up with TRBD1. The CDR3 totals 16 residues. Germline CDR1 is SGHRS and CDR2 is YFSETQ. The V segment lost 0 bases and the J segment 5 bases; nucleotides outside the gene matches: 9. CDR3 loop: CASSLDPAGGLETQYF. The CDR3 DNA sequence: TGCGCCAGCAGCTTGGACCCGGCAGGGGGCCTGGAGACCCAGTACTTC.

This chain's CDR3 is CASRPTGTGGRYEQYF. CDR3 DNA sequence: TGCGCCAGCAGGCCTACAGGGACGGGAGGGCGATACGAGCAGTACTTC. The chain uses TRBV5-1 and TRBJ2-7; TRBD2 matches 8 bases. The ends lost 5 bases at V and 4 bases at J; junction bases unmatched: 14. This CDR3 region has 16 residues. Germline V gene data show CDR1 as SGHRS and CDR2 as YFSETQ. Variable domain in full (rest from reference TRBV5-1 and TRBJ2-7): KAGVTQTPRYLIKTRGQQVTLSCSPISGHRSVSWYQQTPGQGLQFLFEYFSETQRNKGNFPGRFSGRQFSNSRSEMNVSTLELGDSALYLCASRPTGTGGRYEQYFGPGTRLTVT.

V gene TRBV19 combines with J gene TRBJ1-6, with D maybe TRBD1 (5 bases). The CDR3 contains 13 residues. V was pared by 7 bases and J by 4 bases, with 8 bases between. Germline CDR1 reads LNHDA; CDR2 reads SQIVND (reference sequence). The CDR3 sequence is CASKGLYNSPLHF. The CDR3, as DNA: TGTGCCAGTAAGGGACTGTATAATTCACCCCTCCACTTT.

V and J are TRBV19 and TRBJ1-6; D is unresolved. The CDR3 runs to 14 residues. Trimming took off 4 bases at V and 5 bases at J, with 9 bases between the two ends. Germline-derived CDR1 and CDR2 are LNHDA and SQIVND (reference sequence). Here the CDR3 reads CASSNYEDNSPLHF. CDR3 nucleotides: TGTGCCAGTAGTAATTATGAGGATAATTCACCCCTCCACTTT.

The CDR3 DNA follows: TGTGCCAGCAGTTTTCTTCTAGCGGGGGTCACAGATACGCAGTATTTT. Its translation: CASSFLLAGVTDTQYF. The rearrangement uses TRBV7-9 and TRBJ2-3, with 10 nucleotides matching TRBD2. V shed 6 bases, J shed 2 bases, and the junction held 8 bases outside the gene matches. Germline CDR1 and CDR2: SEHNR and FQNEAQ (reference sequence). CDR3 length: 16 amino acids.

V usage is TRBV7-9 and J usage is TRBJ2-3, with a weak D call TRBD2 (6 bases). The germline V gene has CDR1 SEHNR and CDR2 FQNEAQ (reference sequence). V was clipped by 1 base and J by 4 bases, with 15 bases between them. This CDR3 has 16 amino acids. This chain's CDR3 is CASSLGGGQQADTQYF. DNA for the CDR3: TGTGCCAGCAGCTTAGGGGGAGGCCAGCAGGCAGATACGCAGTATTTT.

The table lists this clone with a few counts. Other nucleotide sequences in the sample specify the same CDR3. The chain employs TRBV3-1 (or the pseudogene TRBV3-2) and TRBJ2-3, with TRBD2 identical over 13 bases. Germline loops: CDR1 LGHDT, CDR2 YNNKEL (reference sequence). The CDR3 has 15 amino acids. Trimming cost V 6 bases and J 1 base; bases outside gene matches: 1. The CDR3, as DNA: TGTGCCAGCAGTACTAGCGGGGGGGGCACAGATACGCAGTATTTT. Protein: CASSTSGGGTDTQYF.

The rearrangement joins TRBV3-1 (or the pseudogene TRBV3-2) to TRBJ2-1; 8 nucleotides match TRBD2. V shed 5 bases and J 5 bases; nucleotides not matched to a gene: 14. The CDR3 is 17 residues long. Germline assignment: CDR1 LGHDT and CDR2 YNNKEL (reference sequence). This chain's CDR3 is CASSLKGGGFGHNEQFF. The DNA for the CDR3 is TGTGCCAGCAGCTTAAAAGGCGGGGGGTTTGGTCACAATGAGCAGTTCTTC.

The chain carries TRBV7-2 and TRBJ1-1; tentatively, D is TRBD1 (5 bases). V lost 1 base to trimming and J lost 5 bases, with 14 bases between them. This CDR3 comprises 15 residues. Per the germline V gene, CDR1 is SGHTA and CDR2 is FQGNSA. The CDR3 loop reads CASSLGGVRTTEAFF. The CDR3 DNA reads TGTGCCAGCAGCTTAGGGGGGGTTCGAACGACTGAAGCTTTCTTT.

This clone was seen a single time. This sequence joins TRBV4-3 and TRBJ1-2; D remains ambiguous. V lost 0 bases and J lost 4, with 15 bases in between. CDR3 length: 16 residues. CDR1 and CDR2 from the germline V gene are LGHNA and YSLEER. CDR3: CASSQDRPGESYGYTF. The CDR3 DNA follows: TGCGCCAGCAGCCAAGATCGGCCCGGGGAGAGCTATGGCTACACCTTC.

V is TRBV19 and J is TRBJ2-1; TRBD1 aligns across 9 bases. Germline V gene lookup returns CDR1 LNHDA and CDR2 SQIVND (reference sequence). CDR3 size: 15 residues. V gave up 1 base and J gave up 7 bases; unmatched junction bases: 5. The chain's CDR3 is CASSIAGTGKNEQFF. The CDR3 region has the DNA TGTGCCAGTAGTATAGCTGGGACAGGGAAGAATGAGCAGTTCTTC.

The chain carries TRBV6-6 and TRBJ2-7, with a tentative D call TRBD1 (6 bases). Germline CDR1 is MNHNY and CDR2 is SVGAGI (reference sequence). The V end was cut by 5 bases, the J end by 0 bases, with 11 bases between. This CDR3 contains 14 residues. Here the CDR3 reads CASSNAGVSYEQYF. CDR3 DNA sequence: TGTGCCAGCAGTAACGCAGGGGTCTCCTACGAGCAGTACTTC.

This clone was seen once. The chain combines TRBV19 with TRBJ1-6; 9 bases are shared with TRBD1. J gave up 8 bases and V 7 bases, and 9 bases lay outside the gene matches. The germline CDR1 and CDR2 sequences are LNHDA and SQIVND (reference sequence). This CDR3 contains 15 residues. The CDR3 region has the DNA TGTGCCAGTATACTGGGGACAGGGAGGTATTCACCCCTCCACTTT. Residues: CASILGTGRYSPLHF.

For the CDR3, the DNA is TGTGCCACCAGCAGAGACGGGCAGGGCATCGGCTACACCTTC. Its protein is CATSRDGQGIGYTF. This chain connects TRBV15 to TRBJ1-2, with D tentatively TRBD1 (5 bases). CDR3 length equals 14 residues. Germline assignment: CDR1 LNHNV and CDR2 YYDKDF (reference sequence). Deletions cut 0 bases from V and 8 bases from J, with 13 bases between.

The chain combines TRBV15 with TRBJ1-2; perhaps TRBD1 as D (5 bases). This CDR3 has 13 residues. The V end was cut by 5 bases, the J end by 3 bases, with 10 bases between. Germline values: CDR1 LNHNV, CDR2 YYDKDF (reference sequence). CDR3 residues: CATSPSRDYGYTF. The DNA of the CDR3 is TGTGCCACCAGCCCTTCCAGGGACTATGGCTACACCTTC.

The chain employs TRBV5-1 and TRBJ1-2, with 10 bases matching TRBD1. This CDR3 is built from 15 residues. V was clipped by 1 base and J by 4 bases; unmatched bases: 4. CDR1 is SGHRS, CDR2 YFSETQ, per germline. The CDR3 reads CASSLSDRGLYGYTF. As DNA, the CDR3 is TGCGCCAGCAGCTTGAGCGACAGGGGGCTCTATGGCTACACCTTC.

V is TRBV7-2 and J is TRBJ1-2; a possible D gene is TRBD1 (6 bases). The germline gives CDR1 SGHTA, CDR2 FQGNSA. The CDR3 length is 13 residues. V dropped 2 bases and J dropped 14 bases, with 18 bases sitting between them. The CDR3 here is CASSLYGTGLRTF. The CDR3 nucleotides read TGTGCCAGCAGCTTATATGGTACAGGGCTACGTACCTTC.

The rearrangement joins TRBV10-3 to TRBJ2-2, with 8 positions matching TRBD2. This CDR3 has 15 residues. Unmatched junction bases numbered 4, after V lost 6 bases and J lost 1 base. Germline V gene lookup returns CDR1 ENHRY and CDR2 SYGVKD. The CDR3 spells CAIRPGLENTGELFF. DNA of the CDR3: TGTGCCATCAGACCGGGACTAGAGAACACCGGGGAGCTGTTTTTT.